This TCR beta chain was identified in a study of CD8 T cells in Susac syndrome. About the study: Patients with Susac syndrome were therapy-naive, taking corticosteroids, with some also receiving intravenous immunoglobulin, or taking intravenous immunoglobulin alone at the time their blood was drawn. General study findings and limits: CD8+ clones in Susac expanded most in TEMRA cells and active patients.

CDR3 size: 15 residues. J lost 4 bases, V lost 6 bases, and 11 bases had no gene match. Germline values: CDR1 GTSNPN, CDR2 SVGIG (reference sequence). TEMRA cells were FACS-enriched, and CD8+ and CD4+ T cells were isolated negatively. Comment on this clonotype: Its specificity is unknown.

Reverse transcription used about 0.5 to 1 ug RNA and random hexamers. Coverage of TCR beta CDR3 amplification by immunoSEQ multiplex PCR extended to 54 Vbeta and 13 Jbeta. TCRdb used MiXCR to reprocess the immunoSEQ multiplex PCR reads, holding one entry per CDR3 protein. Seen here are some 200,000 distinct CDR3 sequences, over 90% observed once, and the top ten hold around 0.16%. This clonotype was sampled from a human donor with Susac syndrome. The chain couples TRBV30 to TRBJ1-4; 7 nucleotides match TRBD1. The material sequenced was CD8+ T cells from PBMCs. The CDR3 nucleotides are TGTGCCTGCAGTTACCCGGGACAGAATAATGAAAAACTGTTTTTT. This sequence encodes CACSYPGQNNEKLFF.